A single T cell receptor beta chain is shown here with its context. The germline V gene encodes CDR1 MNHNS and CDR2 SASEGT. The length of the CDR3 is 13 residues. V lost 5 bases and J 6 bases, leaving 11 bases between the germline ends. Treatment given: randomized to nivolumab then ipilimumab (arm A) or the reverse (arm B). PBMC sorting kept live CD3+CD8+ cells without CD19 or CD56. Sequencing was performed with immunoSEQ multiplex PCR; in TCRdb, only in-frame clones are kept and a portion is missing. This table has 15,000 to 20,000 clones, roughly 73% appearing once. The data were obtained in a study of sequential checkpoint blockade in melanoma. Study-wide background: Randomization was 1:1 between first-line nivolumab→ipilimumab and ipilimumab→nivolumab. Maintenance nivolumab came after either treatment sequence.

The clonotype originates from a human donor with melanoma. The V and J genes are TRBV6-1 and TRBJ2-1; D may be TRBD1 (6 bases). Here the sequenced sample was CD8+ T cells sorted from blood (inferred from file names), taken from a patient given nivolumab and ipilimumab in sequence. For the CDR3, the DNA is TGTGCCAGCAGTCTGCAGGGGAGCAATGAGCAGTTCTTC. It specifies CASSLQGSNEQFF.